The clone carrying this TCR beta chain was observed at least ten times. As yet, its antigen is unknown. The ends lost 0 bases at V and 4 bases at J; junction bases unmatched: 4. The CDR3 covers 15 residues. Germline assignment: CDR1 DFQATT and CDR2 SNEGSKA (reference sequence). The sample originates from a study of CD8 T cells in ankylosing spondylitis. Scientists made TCR beta libraries using quantitative 5'-RACE with molecular barcodes. TCRdb analysed the 5' RACE reads with MiXCR anew, one entry per CDR3 protein. The sample lists roughly 370,000 distinct CDR3 sequences; about 22% were seen once. The study, taken as a whole, reports: A TCR beta motif of fewer than 10 highly homologous variants seemed to mark ankylosing spondylitis blood. As reported, disease-linked clones showed significant enrichment in matched ankylosing spondylitis synovial fluid.

The sample consisted of blood, either unsorted or a sorted T cell fraction (not recorded which). The chain uses TRBV20-1 and TRBJ2-3; 10 bases are a match to TRBD2. The TCR sequence derives from a male donor with ankylosing spondylitis. This CDR3 reads CSARDSSGSADTQYF. The CDR3 coding sequence is TGCAGTGCTAGAGACTCTAGCGGGAGTGCAGATACGCAGTATTTT.